The 12 T cell receptor beta chains below were found in one sample sequenced in a study of shared clonotypes between healthy human individuals. Here immunoSEQ multiplex PCR was the method, and the copy in TCRdb shows in-frame clones only, minus some. The repertoire has about 2.1 million clones, around 95% of them found once; the top ten carry over 1.5%. Cells designated naive CD8 were CD45RO-negative and were positively selected for CCR7, with terminally differentiated effector memory CD45RA+ cells excluded. Source material: naive CD8+ T cells from PBMCs. These receptors were taken from a man between 18 and 35 years old in good health. Some clones in this sample may be carry-over from other donors' samples.

The chain links TRBV27 to TRBJ2-1; D might be TRBD2 (5 bases). This CDR3 is 19 amino acids long. Trimming removed 0 bases at V and 0 bases at J, with 18 bases between. Germline V gives CDR1 MNHEY, CDR2 SMNVEV (reference sequence). Here the CDR3 DNA reads TGTGCCAGCAGTTTATCCCTCGGGGTGCTCCGTAGCTCCTACAATGAGCAGTTCTTC. Its translation is CASSLSLGVLRSSYNEQFF.

The chain has TRBV2 and TRBJ2-1; 11 bases line up with TRBD2. V lost 5 bases to trimming and J lost 1 base; unmatched junction nucleotides: 4. This CDR3 region has 16 residues. CDR1 and CDR2 (germline): SNHLY, FYNNEI. The CDR3: CASSLTSGGSYNEQFF. The CDR3 DNA sequence: TGTGCCAGCAGTCTAACTAGCGGGGGTTCCTACAATGAGCAGTTCTTC.

This sequence joins TRBV5-6 and TRBJ1-2; the D gene is possibly TRBD1 (6 bases). Trimming left V 4 bases short and J 5 bases short, with 18 bases between. CDR1 is SGHDT, CDR2 YYEEEE, per germline. The CDR3 is 15 amino acids. CDR3 in amino acids: CASSIGQRASYGYTF. CDR3 bases: TGTGCCAGCAGCATCGGACAGCGAGCTTCATATGGCTACACCTTC.

Comment on this clone: The sample carries other DNA sequences with the same CDR3. This sequence joins TRBV5-1 and TRBJ2-7; 7 nucleotides align to TRBD1. V lost 4 bases, J lost 0 bases, and 4 bases stayed unmatched. This CDR3 has 14 amino acids. In germline, CDR1 is SGHRS, CDR2 YFSETQ. The CDR3 sequence is CASSPRDSSYEQYF. The CDR3 DNA is TGCGCCAGCAGCCCTAGGGACAGCTCCTACGAGCAGTACTTC.

This clone has only one observation. The chain carries TRBV7-9 and TRBJ2-7; no firm D call. Germline V gene data show CDR1 as SEHNR and CDR2 as FQNEAQ (reference sequence). This CDR3 comprises 14 residues. V was trimmed by 5 bases and J by 0 bases, leaving 11 bases between them. CDR3 protein: CASSGSGISYEQYF. CDR3 nucleotides: TGTGCCAGCAGCGGGTCAGGTATCTCCTACGAGCAGTACTTC.

The chain recombines TRBV7-2 with TRBJ1-1, with D perhaps TRBD1 (6 bases). V shed 3 bases and J shed 10 bases, with 21 bases lying between them. This CDR3 comprises 15 residues. CDR1 SGHTA and CDR2 FQGNSA come from the germline V gene. CDR3 nucleotides: TGTGCCAGCAGCTTCTTGCTGGACAGACCCTCTGGAGCTTTCTTT. Translating gives CASSFLLDRPSGAFF.

This clone appeared a single time. The rearrangement joins TRBV7-9 to TRBJ2-1; D is undetermined. V lost 2 bases, J lost 9 bases, and 5 bases lay in between. This CDR3 contains 11 residues. Looked up from germline, CDR1 is SEHNR and CDR2 is FQNEAQ (reference sequence). The CDR3 coding sequence is TGTGCCAGCAGCTTATTTCTTGAGCAGTTCTTC. Translation: CASSLFLEQFF.

Worth noting for this clone: Other DNA sequences in the same sample also yield this CDR3. This chain links TRBV19 with TRBJ1-5, with 7 bases matching TRBD1. CDR1 LNHDA and CDR2 SQIVND come from the germline V gene (reference sequence). Losses at the gene ends were 2 bases for V and 3 bases for J; bases not matched to a gene: 4. The CDR3 contains 15 residues. The CDR3 coding sequence is TGTGCCAGTAGTATAACAACAGGGGCCAATCAGCCCCAGCATTTT. This codes for CASSITTGANQPQHF. Full variable domain (outside the CDR3, taken from reference TRBV19 and TRBJ1-5): DGGITQSPKYLFRKEGQNVTLSCEQNLNHDAMYWYRQDPGQGLRLIYYSQIVNDFQKGDIAEGYSVSREKKESFPLTVTSAQKNPTAFYLCASSITTGANQPQHFGDGTRLSIL.

This sequence joins TRBV7-8 and TRBJ1-1; D gene unclear. Germline V gene data show CDR1 as SGHVS and CDR2 as FQNEAQ. This CDR3 is 12 amino acids long. Trimming stripped 5 bases from V and 8 bases from J, with 12 bases between. The CDR3 DNA follows: TGTGCCAGCAGCCCAAGGTTGAGCGAAGCTTTCTTT. Translated, it gives CASSPRLSEAFF.

The chain combines TRBV5-1 with TRBJ2-7, with D tentatively TRBD1 (6 bases). This CDR3 has 14 amino acids. V gave up 7 bases and J gave up 2 bases, with 16 bases separating them. The germline V gene has CDR1 SGHRS and CDR2 YFSETQ. The CDR3 region has the DNA TGCGCCAGCGGTTTTTCGGGACAAGCCTACGAGCAGTACTTC. Protein product: CASGFSGQAYEQYF.

About this clone: In the same sample, other DNA sequences code for this CDR3. This chain joins TRBV9 and TRBJ2-7; 7 bases align to TRBD1. J gave up 2 bases and V 3 bases, and 5 bases lay outside the gene matches. The CDR3 loop spans 14 amino acids. Germline CDR1 SGDLS, CDR2 YYNGEE. As DNA, the CDR3 is TGTGCCAGCAGCGCCGGGACAGACCCCTACGAGCAGTACTTC. Amino acids: CASSAGTDPYEQYF.

The chain couples TRBV7-9 to TRBJ2-7; D tentatively fits TRBD1 or TRBD2 (5 bases each). The V gene's germline CDR1 is SEHNR and CDR2 FQNEAQ (reference sequence). The CDR3 sequence is 15 residues long. V lost 5 bases and J 0 bases, leaving 14 bases between the germline ends. Written as DNA, the CDR3 is TGTGCCAGCAGCACGACAGAGGGGTTCTCCTACGAGCAGTACTTC. Its protein is CASSTTEGFSYEQYF. The whole variable domain, filled in from reference TRBV7-9 and TRBJ2-7, reads DTGVSQNPRHKITKRGQNVTFRCDPISEHNRLYWYRQTLGQGPEFLTYFQNEAQLEKSRLLSDRFSAERPKGSFSTLEIQRTEQGDSAMYLCASSTTEGFSYEQYFGPGTRLTVT.